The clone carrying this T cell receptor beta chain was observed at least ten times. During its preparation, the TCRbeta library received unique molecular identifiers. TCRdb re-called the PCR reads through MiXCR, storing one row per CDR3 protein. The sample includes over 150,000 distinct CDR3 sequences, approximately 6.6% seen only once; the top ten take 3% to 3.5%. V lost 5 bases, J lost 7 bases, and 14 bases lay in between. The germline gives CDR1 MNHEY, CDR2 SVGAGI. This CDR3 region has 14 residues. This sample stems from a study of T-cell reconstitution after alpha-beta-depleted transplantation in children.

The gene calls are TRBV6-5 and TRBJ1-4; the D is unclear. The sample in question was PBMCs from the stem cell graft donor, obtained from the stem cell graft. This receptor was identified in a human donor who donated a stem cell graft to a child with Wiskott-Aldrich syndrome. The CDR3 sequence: CASSTTQSVEKLFF. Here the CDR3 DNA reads TGTGCCAGCAGTACTACACAATCGGTTGAAAAACTGTTTTTT.